This T cell receptor beta chain was documented in a study of shared clonotypes between healthy human individuals. Study-wide results and limits: Read depth was anticipated to influence clonotype sharing among donors. Compared with clonotypes that all four donors shared, non-shared clonotypes had lower generation probabilities.

Generated by immunoSEQ multiplex PCR, the TCRdb table keeps only in-frame clones and is missing some. The profile shows over a million clones, approximately 80% of them singletons. To note about this clone: Its antigen is as yet unknown.

The V segment lost 5 bases and the J segment 8 bases; nucleotides outside the gene matches: 8. This CDR3 has 16 residues. CDR1 and CDR2 from the germline V gene are SGHAT and FQDESV (reference sequence). This chain links TRBV11-1 with TRBJ2-1, with TRBD2 matching 14 bases. The sample taken for sequencing was memory CD4+ T cells from PBMCs. As for subset: CD45RA-negative fraction. The source is a man aged 18 to 35 in good health. Some clones in this sample may be carry-over from other donors' samples. For the CDR3, the DNA is TGTGCCAGCAGCCCAAAGGTGGGACTAGCGGGAGATGAGCAGTTCTTC. Residues: CASSPKVGLAGDEQFF.